The T cell receptor (beta chain) under discussion was sequenced for a study of shared clonotypes between healthy human individuals. Study results and caveats: A handful of donors held about 5% of naive CD4 clonotypes in common.

A word on this clone: Antigen specificity is unknown.

Only in-frame clones appear in the TCRdb table, and some are missing; sequencing was by immunoSEQ multiplex PCR. Of some 650,000 clones in the sample, 95% to 98% were seen once. The receptor's source is a woman in her twenties or thirties in good health. Sequencing used naive CD4+ T cells sorted from blood. The subset is: CD45RA+ positively selected.

In DNA, the CDR3 is TGCGCCAGCAGCAACTCCTACGAGCAGTACTTC. Its translation is CASSNSYEQYF. V usage is TRBV5-1 and J usage is TRBJ2-7; D not certain. The CDR3 is made up of 11 amino acids. Looked up from germline, CDR1 is SGHRS and CDR2 is YFSETQ. The V end lost 4 bases, the J end lost 0 bases, and 2 bases lay between the germline ends.